This T cell receptor beta chain is drawn from a study of spatial heterogeneity in lung cancer (dated by TCRdb to about 2019). For the wider study: Beta-chain transcripts were consistently detected in greater numbers than alpha-chain transcripts, which likely reflects a higher abundance of beta-chain transcripts. In the raw uncorrected reads, each unique combination of TCR and UMI appeared more than ten times on average. In non-small cell lung cancer, the study quantitatively compared TCR alpha and beta repertoires across several tumor regions, matched nontumor lung, and blood. Nonsynonymous mutation counts, determined by whole-exome sequencing of tumor tissue, were related to features of the TCR repertoire. Both alpha and beta chains were TCR-sequenced in samples taken at surgery, namely 220 tumor regions, more than 62 matched nontumor lung samples and 45 to 60 PBMC samples.

The CDR3 contains 14 residues, cysteine and phenylalanine counted. This entry keeps only the CDR3 DNA: 42 bases, framed from base 1. V gives up 6 bases and J gives up 0 bases, and the segment between their germline ends measures 11 bases. Sequences MNHEY (CDR1) and SVGEGT (CDR2) are obtained from the germline V gene. This clonotype has at least ten counts. Its target antigen remains unknown. No base quality information exists; no much larger clone differs at one position. Points the paper makes about the study in general: Additional single-cell paired TCR alpha and beta sequencing was considered necessary to confirm, at a functional level, the hypothesis that regional TCRs recognize regional mutations. Ubiquitous expanded tumor TCRs showed up in blood more often at tumor resection than at routine follow-up.

Library construction relied on 5' RACE. The sequencer was a NextSeq 500. The TCR library protocol attached a unique molecular identifier to each TCR cDNA molecule to allow correction of PCR and sequencing errors. The study's own analysis went as follows. TCR identification, UMI-based error correction and CDR3 extraction were all carried out with Decombinator tools. TCRs above a frequency of 2 per 1,000, corresponding to the top 1% of the tumor frequency distribution, were defined as expanded. Each repertoire was subsampled 100 times to 5,000 TCRs, after which Renyi diversity was computed with the R vegan package. To build CDR3 similarity networks, amino acid triplet string-kernel similarity was used, and CDR3s were connected when their pairwise similarity was above 0.82. The public reads were reanalyzed by TCRdb: fastp trimming at Q25, MiXCR alignment, in-frame beta chains only. Rows are unified per CDR3 protein, each entry keeping the most common DNA and genes. What appears here as the V and J calls and clone size reflects TCRdb's work, not the paper's. A total of about 50,000 distinct CDR3 sequences appear in this sample, 6% to 9.5% of them only once. About 13% of the sample is in the top ten clones.

The time point label of this sample denotes: sample taken at primary tumor resection. For TCR sequencing, whole RNA was extracted from tumor and nontumor lung tissue, or from cryopreserved PBMC samples, and no cell sorting was done. Samples were obtained from about 69 patients with early-stage, untreated non-small cell lung cancer from the lung TRACERx cohort. A patient was chosen for TCR sequencing only when enough RNA was available from at least two tumor regions. Source: PBMCs, taken at surgery. The chain is assembled from TRBV6-2 or TRBV6-3 and TRBJ1-1; no D segment can be confidently identified. The TCR originated in a female donor with early-stage non-small cell lung cancer. At the DNA level, the sequence is TGTGCCAGCAGACCCTCCGGGGTGAACACTGAAGCTTTCTTT. Its protein reads: CASRPSGVNTEAFF.